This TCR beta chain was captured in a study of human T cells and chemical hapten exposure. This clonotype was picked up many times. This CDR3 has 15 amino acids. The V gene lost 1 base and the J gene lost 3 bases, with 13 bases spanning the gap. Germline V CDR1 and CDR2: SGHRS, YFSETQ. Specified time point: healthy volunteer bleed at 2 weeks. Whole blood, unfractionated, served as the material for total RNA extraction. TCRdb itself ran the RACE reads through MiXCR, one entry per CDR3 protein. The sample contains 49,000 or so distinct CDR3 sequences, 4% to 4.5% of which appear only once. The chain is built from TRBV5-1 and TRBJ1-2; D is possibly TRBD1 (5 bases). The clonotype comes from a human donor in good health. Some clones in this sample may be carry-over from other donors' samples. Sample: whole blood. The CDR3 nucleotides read TGCGCCAGCAGCTTGCGGAGGGACGGGGACTATGGCTACACCTTC. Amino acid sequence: CASSLRRDGDYGYTF.